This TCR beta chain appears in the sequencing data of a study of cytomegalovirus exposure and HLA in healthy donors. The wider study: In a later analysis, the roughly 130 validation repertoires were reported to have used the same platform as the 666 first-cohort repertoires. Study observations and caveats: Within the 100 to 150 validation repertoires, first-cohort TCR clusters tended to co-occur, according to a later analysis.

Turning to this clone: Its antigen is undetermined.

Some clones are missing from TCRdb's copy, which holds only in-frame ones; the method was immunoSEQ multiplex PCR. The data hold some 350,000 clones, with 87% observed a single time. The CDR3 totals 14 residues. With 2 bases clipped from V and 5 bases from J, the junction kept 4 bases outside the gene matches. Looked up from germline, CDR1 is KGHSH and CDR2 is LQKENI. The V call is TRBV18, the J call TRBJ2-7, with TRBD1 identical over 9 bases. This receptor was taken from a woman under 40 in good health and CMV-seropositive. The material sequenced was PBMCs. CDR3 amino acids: CASSPGTGYHEQYF. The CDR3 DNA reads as TGTGCCAGCTCACCAGGGACAGGGTACCACGAGCAGTACTTC.